In its sample, the clone carrying this TCR beta chain was seen a few times. Its target is unknown. These data originate in a study of Ad26.COV2.S vaccination and SARS-CoV-2 variants. Study-wide results and limits: Higher spike-specific TCR breadth was found in vaccine recipients than in placebo recipients.

Deletions cut 2 bases from V and 6 bases from J, with 7 bases between. Germline V gene sequence: CDR1 MNHEY, CDR2 SVGAGI. This CDR3 spans 13 amino acids. Treatment denoted: 15 to 20 received Ad26.COV2.S at low or high dose, single or two shots; about 5 received placebo; per-sample allocation not given. Repertoires come from day 63 after the first vaccine or placebo injection. The shot given was an Ad26 vector that makes Wuhan-strain SARS-CoV-2 spike. Sequencing used immunoSEQ multiplex PCR; TCRdb keeps in-frame clones, though not all of them. The table records roughly 400,000 clones, 89% of them present only once.

This receptor was obtained from a person between 18 and 65 years old who received the Ad26.COV2.S COVID-19 vaccine or a placebo. The input for sequencing was peripheral blood, taken in a trial of Ad26.COV2.S vaccine versus placebo. The chain has TRBV6-5 and TRBJ2-2; D gene ambiguous. CDR3 loop: CASSYHRSGELFF. The CDR3 DNA follows: TGTGCCAGCAGTTACCACCGCTCCGGGGAGCTGTTTTTT.